A selection of T cell receptor beta chains follows, all from one sample in a study of T cell changes during pregnancy in multiple sclerosis. TCRdb keeps only in-frame clones here, not all; method: immunoSEQ multiplex PCR. The sample consists of 65,000 to 85,000 clones, around nine tenths of them appearing once. This sample comprised CD4+ T cells from peripheral blood mononuclear cells, obtained before pregnancy. The source is a female donor with multiple sclerosis, enrolled in a pregnancy study. Both conserved end residues are part of each CDR3. The order of the fields is V gene, D gene, clone size, J gene, CDR3 protein, CDR3 DNA. D genes are given only for firm matches. Size is omitted from some rows. Given values are once, few, many or a class for expanded clones.

TRBV6-5	-	once	TRBJ2-2	CASSPNTGELFF	TGTGCCAGCAGCCCTAACACCGGGGAGCTGTTTTTT
TRBV10-1	TRBD2	-	TRBJ2-3	CASSEGTSGPDTQYF	TGCGCCAGCAGTGAAGGGACTAGCGGCCCAGATACGCAGTATTTT
TRBV5-1	TRBD1	once	TRBJ1-6	CASSFDSGTEVSPLHF	TGCGCCAGCAGCTTCGACTCCGGGACAGAAGTTTCACCCCTCCACTTT
TRBV9	TRBD1	-	TRBJ1-3	CASSPGTGFFGNTIYF	TGTGCCAGCAGCCCCGGGACAGGGTTCTTTGGAAACACCATATATTTT
TRBV6-5	-	-	TRBJ1-1	CASSYREVFYEAFF	TGTGCCAGCAGTTACAGAGAGGTCTTCTATGAAGCTTTCTTT
TRBV2	TRBD1	few	TRBJ2-5	CASSPGTVETQYF	TGTGCCAGCAGCCCCGGGACAGTTGAGACCCAGTACTTC
TRBV6-4	TRBD2	-	TRBJ2-6	CASSASAGGVGANVLTF	TGTGCCAGCAGTGCCTCCGCGGGAGGGGTTGGGGCCAACGTCCTGACTTTC
TRBV19	TRBD1	-	TRBJ2-1	CASSALGQLSSYNEQFF	TGTGCCAGTAGTGCCTTGGGACAGCTAAGCTCCTACAATGAGCAGTTCTTC
TRBV6-5	TRBD2	-	TRBJ2-1	CASRALAGGHREQFF	TGTGCCAGCAGGGCTCTAGCGGGGGGGCATCGTGAGCAGTTCTTC
TRBV7-2	-	few	TRBJ1-5	CASSRFLKEVPQHF	TGTGCCAGCAGCCGTTTCCTAAAGGAGGTGCCCCAGCATTTT
TRBV7-6	-	-	TRBJ1-1	CASRPTEVDEAFF	TGTGCCAGCAGGCCCACGGAGGTGGATGAAGCTTTCTTT
TRBV30	TRBD2	-	TRBJ2-7	CAYAPGGGAREQYF	TGTGCTTACGCCCCCGGCGGGGGGGCGAGGGAGCAGTACTTC
TRBV25-1	TRBD1	-	TRBJ2-2	CASAGTGNTGELFF	TGTGCCAGCGCCGGGACAGGGAACACCGGGGAGCTGTTTTTT
TRBV4-2	TRBD1	-	TRBJ2-7	CASSQDRGTGAVEQYF	TGTGCCAGCAGCCAAGATCGGGGGACAGGGGCGGTCGAGCAGTACTTC
TRBV6-6	-	once	TRBJ2-5	CASSYSTGMETQYF	TGTGCCAGCAGTTACTCGACGGGGATGGAGACCCAGTACTTC
TRBV11-2	-	-	TRBJ2-1	CASAPRGGAYNEQFF	TGTGCCAGCGCGCCCCGAGGGGGGGCCTACAATGAGCAGTTCTTC
TRBV19	-	-	TRBJ1-1	CASSLRQPSTEAFF	TGTGCCAGTAGTCTACGACAGCCGAGCACTGAAGCTTTCTTT
TRBV11-2	-	-	TRBJ2-7	CASSFASFGSYEQYF	TGTGCCAGCAGCTTCGCGAGTTTCGGTTCCTACGAGCAGTACTTC
TRBV5-1	-	-	TRBJ2-1	CASSHLPSGSGNNEQFF	TGCGCCAGCAGCCACCTCCCCTCAGGGTCAGGAAACAATGAGCAGTTCTTC
TRBV2	-	few	TRBJ1-2	CASSDRQAYYGYTF	TGTGCCAGCAGTGATAGGCAGGCCTACTATGGCTACACCTTC
TRBV9	-	-	TRBJ1-2	CASSPHSTGIYGYTF	TGTGCCAGCAGCCCCCATTCGACAGGCATCTATGGCTACACCTTC
TRBV11-2	TRBD1	-	TRBJ2-7	CASSLAPGTASYEQYF	TGTGCCAGCAGCTTAGCGCCCGGGACAGCGTCCTACGAGCAGTACTTC
TRBV7-2	TRBD2	-	TRBJ2-1	CASSPPGRFSYNEQFF	TGTGCCAGCAGCCCTCCCGGGAGGTTCTCCTACAATGAGCAGTTCTTC
TRBV7-2	-	-	TRBJ2-5	CASSLGVAPLYF	TGTGCCAGCAGCTTAGGGGTAGCTCCTCTGTACTTC
TRBV5-4	TRBD1	-	TRBJ2-7	CALSDTGQGAYEQYF	TGTGCCCTGTCCGATACGGGACAGGGGGCGTACGAGCAGTACTTC
TRBV2	-	-	TRBJ2-1	CASSERYNEQFF	TGTGCCAGCAGTGAGCGGTACAATGAGCAGTTCTTC
TRBV19	TRBD1	-	TRBJ2-1	CASSTRQGNNEQFF	TGTGCCAGTAGTACCCGACAGGGGAACAATGAGCAGTTCTTC
TRBV4-1	TRBD2	-	TRBJ2-3	CASSPIGHSLAGTDTQYF	TGCGCCAGCAGCCCCATTGGCCATTCCCTAGCGGGCACAGATACGCAGTATTTT
TRBV15	TRBD2	once	TRBJ2-3	CATSSDLAGAYTDTQYF	TGTGCCACCAGCAGCGATCTAGCGGGGGCCTACACAGATACGCAGTATTTT
TRBV2	TRBD2	-	TRBJ2-1	CASSISGGAVNEQFF	TGTGCCAGCAGTATCAGCGGGGGGGCGGTAAATGAGCAGTTCTTC
TRBV2	TRBD1	-	TRBJ2-5	CASRAALDRGQETQYF	TGTGCCAGCAGAGCTGCCCTGGACAGGGGGCAAGAGACCCAGTACTTC
TRBV19	-	few	TRBJ1-2	CASTLTGYGYTF	TGTGCCAGTACCCTGACAGGATATGGCTACACCTTC
TRBV6-4	-	-	TRBJ2-3	CASSDPSTDTQYF	TGTGCCAGCAGTGACCCTAGCACAGATACGCAGTATTTT
TRBV4-1	-	-	TRBJ2-3	CASSQDSPSSDTQYF	TGCGCCAGCAGCCAAGATTCCCCCTCTTCAGATACGCAGTATTTT
TRBV7-2	TRBD1	-	TRBJ1-6	CASSFLSFRGNNSPLHF	TGTGCCAGCAGCTTTCTTAGTTTCAGGGGGAATAATTCACCCCTCCACTTT
TRBV18	TRBD1	-	TRBJ1-1	CASSPPDRGMDTEAFF	TGTGCCAGCTCACCACCCGACAGGGGGATGGACACTGAAGCTTTCTTT
TRBV7-3	TRBD1	-	TRBJ2-5	CASSRTGGLQETQYF	TGTGCCAGCAGCCGGACAGGGGGACTCCAAGAGACCCAGTACTTC
TRBV5-1	TRBD1	-	TRBJ1-2	CASSYGQGYGYTF	TGCGCCAGCAGCTACGGACAGGGCTATGGCTACACCTTC
TRBV27	-	-	TRBJ2-5	CASSLSRARGVTQYF	TGTGCCAGCAGTTTATCGAGGGCCCGCGGGGTGACCCAGTACTTC
TRBV27	TRBD1	few	TRBJ1-6	CASSLWSGGNSPLHF	TGTGCCAGCAGTTTATGGTCAGGGGGTAATTCACCCCTCCACTTT
TRBV18	-	-	TRBJ1-3	CASSPVKGLGNTIYF	TGTGCCAGCTCACCAGTGAAGGGGCTTGGAAACACCATATATTTT
TRBV27	TRBD1	once	TRBJ1-6	CASSFRGAGEKRSPLHF	TGTGCCAGCAGTTTCAGGGGGGCAGGGGAAAAACGATCACCCCTCCACTTT